The rows below give T cell receptor beta chains drawn from one sample of a study of cytomegalovirus exposure and HLA in healthy donors. This table comes from immunoSEQ multiplex PCR, and its TCRdb copy is limited to in-frame clones, with some not included. The profile shows about 150,000 clones, around nine tenths of them singletons. Sequenced: PBMCs. Every receptor here comes from a man aged 18 to 29 in good health and CMV-seropositive. The CDR3 runs from the conserved cysteine through the conserved F or W. D genes are given only for firm matches. Not every row has a clone size; where given, it reads once, few, many or a size class.

j_call v_call clone_size d_call cdr3_length cdr3_aa cdr3_nt
TRBJ2-5 TRBV11-2 NA TRBD2 16 CASSLGAGGGSETQYF TGTGCCAGCAGCTTGGGAGCGGGGGGCGGTTCGGAGACCCAGTACTTC
TRBJ2-7 TRBV5-4 few NA 12 CASSLAGREQYF TGTGCCAGCAGCTTGGCCGGTAGAGAGCAGTACTTC
TRBJ2-3 TRBV6-5 NA NA 12 CASTAGTDTQYF TGTGCCAGCACCGCCGGTACAGATACGCAGTATTTT
TRBJ1-2 TRBV5-1 NA TRBD1 17 CASSPTPGQGASFGYTF TGCGCCAGCAGCCCCACGCCGGGACAGGGGGCATCGTTTGGCTACACCTTC
TRBJ2-3 TRBV7-3 NA TRBD2 19 CASSLSSGGRVRGTDTQYF TGTGCCAGCAGCCTCTCCAGCGGCGGGAGGGTCCGTGGCACAGATACGCAGTATTTT
TRBJ1-2 TRBV15 NA NA 16 CATSRDRGGSGYGYTF TGTGCCACCAGCAGAGATCGGGGGGGGAGCGGCTATGGCTACACCTTC
TRBJ2-4 TRBV5-6 NA NA 16 CASSLGVGVAKNIQYF TGTGCCAGCAGCTTGGGGGTAGGGGTTGCCAAAAACATTCAGTACTTC
TRBJ1-4 TRBV6-6 NA TRBD1 14 CASRTGGTNEKLFF TGTGCCAGCAGGACAGGGGGAACTAATGAAAAACTGTTTTTT
TRBJ2-2 TRBV9 NA TRBD2 17 CASSVGVAGVYTGELFF TGTGCCAGCAGCGTAGGGGTAGCGGGAGTTTACACCGGGGAGCTGTTTTTT
TRBJ1-6 TRBV23-1 few TRBD1 15 CASRSQGALGSPLHF TGCGCCAGCAGATCGCAGGGGGCGCTAGGTTCACCCCTCCACTTT
TRBJ2-7 TRBV13 NA TRBD1 15 CASSLGTGPSYEQYF TGTGCCAGCAGCTTAGGGACAGGGCCGTCGTACGAGCAGTACTTC
TRBJ1-4 TRBV6-6 NA NA 13 CASSSATNEKLFF TGTGCCAGCAGTTCCGCAACTAATGAAAAACTGTTTTTT
TRBJ1-1 TRBV10-2 once NA 14 CASSEFSPGTEAFF TGCGCCAGCAGTGAGTTCAGCCCCGGGACTGAAGCTTTCTTT
TRBJ2-1 TRBV18 NA TRBD2 17 CASSLTSGLSSYNEQFF TGTGCCAGCTCACTGACTAGCGGGCTGAGCTCCTACAATGAGCAGTTCTTC
TRBJ1-3 TRBV5-1 few NA 17 CASSLNGGPNSGNTIYF TGCGCCAGCAGCTTAAACGGGGGACCGAACTCTGGAAACACCATATATTTT
TRBJ1-2 TRBV7-2 NA NA 13 CASSLVQGYGYTF TGTGCCAGCAGCTTAGTACAGGGCTATGGCTACACCTTC
TRBJ1-1 TRBV10-2 NA NA 11 CASTGNTEAFF TGCGCCAGCACGGGGAACACTGAAGCTTTCTTT